This T cell receptor (beta chain) was documented in a study of blood T cells in healthy people across ages. A note on this clonotype: The antigen is unknown.

Study-wide results and limits: Estimated diversity across one million T cells was deemed an underestimate.

Alongside a J-beta primer mix, a sample-barcoded 5' primer served in a second PCR lasting about 7 to 12 cycles. TCRdb re-called the 5' RACE reads through MiXCR, storing one row per CDR3 protein. Of about 1.8 million distinct CDR3 sequences listed, about 50% are singletons. Germline-derived CDR1 and CDR2 are MGHRA and YSYEKL. This CDR3 has 19 amino acids. The V and J ends lost 1 base and 1 base, in that order; junction bases with no gene match: 12. The TCR comes from a middle-aged woman in good health. The material sequenced was blood. This chain joins TRBV4-1 and TRBJ2-3, with 9 positions matching TRBD1. The CDR3 reads CASSQVWDGDRVGTDTQYF. CDR3 DNA sequence: TGCGCCAGCAGCCAAGTGTGGGATGGGGACAGGGTGGGCACAGATACGCAGTATTTT.